The rows below give T cell receptor beta chains drawn from one sample of a study. TCRdb independently ran MiXCR on the 5' RACE reads; one entry per CDR3 protein. In the table there are tens of thousands of distinct CDR3 sequences, just under 30% of which are singletons. Sequenced: memory CD4+ T cells sorted from a lymph node. The receptors here all came from a female donor with breast cancer. Both conserved end residues are part of each CDR3. The D gene is left open where the match is weak. Clone sizes are given selectively: once, few, many, or a class where the clone is expanded.

cdr3_nt,cdr3_aa,j_call,d_call,clone_size,v_call,cdr3_length
TGTGCCAGCAGTATATTCCGGACAGAGGGCAGCGAGCAGTACTTC,CASSIFRTEGSEQYF,TRBJ2-7,.,.,TRBV6-1,15
TGCGCCAGCAGCCAAGGATCCGAGCAGTACTTC,CASSQGSEQYF,TRBJ2-7,.,many,TRBV4-1,11
TGTGCCAGCAGTACAATCACCGGGAACACGAGAGAGACCCAGTACTTC,CASSTITGNTRETQYF,TRBJ2-5,.,.,TRBV28,16
TGTGCCAGCAGGAGGGGGCAGTCCTACGAGCAGTACTTC,CASRRGQSYEQYF,TRBJ2-7,TRBD1,few,TRBV12-3/TRBV12-4,13
TGCGCCAGCAGCCCGGACGGGGGAAGCAATCAGCCCCAGCATTTT,CASSPDGGSNQPQHF,TRBJ1-5,.,.,TRBV5-1,15
TGTGCCAGCAGCCTCCTTGGGGCGGGAGTCTCCTACGAGCAGTACTTC,CASSLLGAGVSYEQYF,TRBJ2-7,TRBD2,few,TRBV6-6,16
TGCGCCAGCAGCCCGCCTGGCGGGGGCTCCACAGATACGCAGTATTTT,CASSPPGGGSTDTQYF,TRBJ2-3,.,many,TRBV4-1,16
TGTGCCAGCAGCCCAGGGGTGCTCGAGCAGTACTTC,CASSPGVLEQYF,TRBJ2-7,.,.,TRBV7-3,12
TGTGCCAGCAGTCCCGGGACTAGCGACTACGAGCAGTACTTC,CASSPGTSDYEQYF,TRBJ2-7,TRBD2,.,TRBV13,14
TGTGCCAGCAGCTTACCAGGGGATCAGCCCCAGCATTTT,CASSLPGDQPQHF,TRBJ1-5,.,few,TRBV7-9,13
TGCGCCAGCAGCTTGGAAGGGACGTCTAGCACAGATACGCAGTATTTT,CASSLEGTSSTDTQYF,TRBJ2-3,.,.,TRBV5-1,16
TGCGCCAGCAGCCAAATACAGGGAGGTAACACTGAAGCTTTCTTT,CASSQIQGGNTEAFF,TRBJ1-1,.,few,TRBV4-3,15
TGCAGCGTTTCCGGGACTAGCGCCTACAATGAGCAGTTCTTC,CSVSGTSAYNEQFF,TRBJ2-1,TRBD2,many,TRBV29-1,14
TGTGCCAGCAGCCCTCCGACAGGGGACTATGGCTACACCTTC,CASSPPTGDYGYTF,TRBJ1-2,TRBD1,.,TRBV7-9,14
TGCGCCAGCAGCTTGCCGGGGGCTAGCGGGAGTACCGGGGAGCTGTTTTTT,CASSLPGASGSTGELFF,TRBJ2-2,TRBD2,.,TRBV5-1,17
TGTGCCAGCAGTTTGGTCGGGTACGAGCAGTACTTC,CASSLVGYEQYF,TRBJ2-7,.,many,TRBV27,12
TGTGCCAGCAGCCGATTGAACACCGGGGAGCTGTTTTTT,CASSRLNTGELFF,TRBJ2-2,.,.,TRBV7-3,13
TGCGCCAGCAGCTCGCAGCGGGCGGGGGACACTGAAGCTTTCTTT,CASSSQRAGDTEAFF,TRBJ1-1,.,few,TRBV5-1,15
TGCGCCAGCAGCTTGGCGGGGAGCACAGATACGCAGTATTTT,CASSLAGSTDTQYF,TRBJ2-3,.,.,TRBV5-1,14
TGCGCCAGCAGCTTGGAAGGACGGGTAAACACTGAAGCTTTCTTT,CASSLEGRVNTEAFF,TRBJ1-1,.,many,TRBV5-1,15
TGCGCCAGCAGCCGACGATACAATGAGCAGTTCTTC,CASSRRYNEQFF,TRBJ2-1,.,.,TRBV4-1,12
TGTGCCAGCAGCTTTGGAGGGAAAGAGACCCAGTACTTC,CASSFGGKETQYF,TRBJ2-5,.,.,TRBV7-2,13
TGTGCCAGCAGCGTGGCAGGGTTGGTGTGGGAGACCCAGTACTTC,CASSVAGLVWETQYF,TRBJ2-5,.,.,TRBV9,15
TGCAGTTGTAGCGGGAGCTCCTACGAGCAGTACTTC,CSCSGSSYEQYF,TRBJ2-7,TRBD2,few,TRBV20-1,12
TGTGCCAGCAGTTACAGCGGGAGAACGAACACCGGGGAGCTGTTTTTT,CASSYSGRTNTGELFF,TRBJ2-2,TRBD2,.,TRBV6-2/TRBV6-3,16
TGTGCCAGCAGCTTGGGACCGAACAATGAGCAGTTCTTC,CASSLGPNNEQFF,TRBJ2-1,.,few,TRBV7-3,13
TGCGCCAGCAGCTACCGACAGTTCAGGGTTGATGGCTACACCTTC,CASSYRQFRVDGYTF,TRBJ1-2,.,few,TRBV5-1,15
TGTGCCAGCAGCCAAGGTCTCTCACCCCTCCACTTT,CASSQGLSPLHF,TRBJ1-6,.,few,TRBV3-1,12
TGTGCCATCCGCCCTCCTAGCGGGGGGGCTTATGAGCAGTTCTTC,CAIRPPSGGAYEQFF,TRBJ2-1,TRBD2,few,TRBV7-9,15
TGCGCCAGCAGCTTGGGAAAAAACACTGAAGCTTTCTTT,CASSLGKNTEAFF,TRBJ1-1,.,.,TRBV5-1,13
TGTGCCAGCAGCGCCTGGGACAGCAAAAACACTGAAGCTTTCTTT,CASSAWDSKNTEAFF,TRBJ1-1,TRBD1,.,TRBV9,15
TGTGTTTCGGCAGGGGGAGGCTCTCTGAGTCGCTACACCTTC,CVSAGGGSLSRYTF,TRBJ1-2,TRBD1,few,TRBV6-1,14
TGTGCCAGCAGCTTACTACCACCGAACACTGAAGCTTTCTTT,CASSLLPPNTEAFF,TRBJ1-1,.,.,TRBV12-3/TRBV12-4,14
TGTGCCAGCAGCCGGGACACATCTGGCTACACCTTC,CASSRDTSGYTF,TRBJ1-2,.,few,TRBV7-2,12
TGTGCCAGCAGCTTGGCGCTAGCGAACACCTACAATGAGCAGTTCTTC,CASSLALANTYNEQFF,TRBJ2-1,.,.,TRBV5-6,16
TGTGCCAGCAGCCGACCCCCGGGTTCCTACGGGCAGTACTTC,CASSRPPGSYGQYF,TRBJ2-7,.,.,TRBV12-3/TRBV12-4,14
TGTGCCAGCAGTTTGGTAACCTACAATGAGCAGTTCTTC,CASSLVTYNEQFF,TRBJ2-1,.,.,TRBV12-3/TRBV12-4,13
TGTGCCAGCAGTTTCCGGGCCACTTCACCTGAGCAGTACTTC,CASSFRATSPEQYF,TRBJ2-7,.,.,TRBV12-3/TRBV12-4,14
TGTGCCAGCAGCTTGGGGGACAGGGGGCTTTCAAACGCCTTC,CASSLGDRGLSNAF,TRBJ1-2,TRBD1,.,TRBV5-6,14
TGTGCCAGCAGACTAGGACCTTTTGGCACTGAAGCTTTCTTT,CASRLGPFGTEAFF,TRBJ1-1,.,.,TRBV7-3,14
TGTGCCTGCAGTTACACAGGGAATGACGAGCAGTACTTC,CACSYTGNDEQYF,TRBJ2-7,.,.,TRBV6-6,13
TGCAGCGTGCGACAGGGCGTTGACGAGCAGTACTTC,CSVRQGVDEQYF,TRBJ2-7,TRBD1,few,TRBV29-1,12
TGCGCCAGCAGCCAATCCGAGGGACAGTACAATTCACCCCTCCACTTT,CASSQSEGQYNSPLHF,TRBJ1-6,TRBD1,.,TRBV4-3,16
TGCAGTGCTAGTTCGGGGGGAGAGAATGCTCAGCCCCAGCATTTT,CSASSGGENAQPQHF,TRBJ1-5,.,many,TRBV20-1,15
TGCAGTGCTAGGGTGGCGGGAGGGACAGATACGCAGTATTTT,CSARVAGGTDTQYF,TRBJ2-3,TRBD2,few,TRBV20-1,14
TGCAGTGCTAACAACCTAGGGACTAGCGGGACCTACGAGCAGTACTTC,CSANNLGTSGTYEQYF,TRBJ2-7,TRBD2,many,TRBV20-1,16
TGTGCCAGCAGCTCCCCCCCTACGAGCGGGAGAGGCTACGAGCAGTACTTC,CASSSPPTSGRGYEQYF,TRBJ2-7,TRBD2,.,TRBV7-9,17
TGTGCCAGCAGCTTCCGGGACAGGGGCTACGAGCAGTACTTC,CASSFRDRGYEQYF,TRBJ2-7,TRBD1,.,TRBV7-9,14
TGTGCCAGCAGCGGTAGTGGGAGCTACAATGAGCAGTTCTTC,CASSGSGSYNEQFF,TRBJ2-1,.,.,TRBV7-3,14